A selection of T cell receptor beta chains follows, all from one sample in a study of human T cells and chemical hapten exposure. TCRdb re-called the RACE reads with MiXCR, one entry per CDR3 protein. The repertoire holds roughly 180,000 distinct CDR3 sequences, with approximately 20% as singletons. Here the sequenced sample was whole blood, taken in connection with sensitization to the hapten diphenylcyclopropenone (DPC). These receptors were obtained from a woman in her fifties or sixties with alopecia areata. Some clones in this sample may be carry-over from other donors' samples. CDR3s include the opening cysteine and the closing phenylalanine or tryptophan.

J gene: TRBJ2-7; V gene: TRBV6-2/TRBV6-3; CDR3 protein: CASSDGVQRGSYEQYF
J gene: TRBJ2-1; V gene: TRBV6-5; CDR3 protein: CASSYVQGYGNEQFF
J gene: TRBJ2-1; V gene: TRBV7-9; CDR3 protein: CASSLALAGSNEQFF
J gene: TRBJ2-7; V gene: TRBV19; CDR3 protein: CASSMTGQGAYEQYF
J gene: TRBJ2-3; V gene: TRBV15; CDR3 protein: CATSGGGRTQYF
J gene: TRBJ2-7; V gene: TRBV5-1; CDR3 protein: CASSYFIGGPYEQYF
J gene: TRBJ2-5; V gene: TRBV3-1; CDR3 protein: CASSQRRGTGLNVETQYF
J gene: TRBJ2-5; V gene: TRBV5-1; CDR3 protein: CASSLAASGTTETQYF
J gene: TRBJ1-2; V gene: TRBV7-2; CDR3 protein: CASSFSGREGYGYTF
J gene: TRBJ1-1; V gene: TRBV7-9; CDR3 protein: CASSLQGRRNTEAFF
J gene: TRBJ1-2; V gene: TRBV6-5; CDR3 protein: CASAFGQGYGYTF
J gene: TRBJ2-7; V gene: TRBV6-2/TRBV6-3; CDR3 protein: CASSYFGQGGEQYF
J gene: TRBJ2-1; V gene: TRBV11-1; CDR3 protein: CASSPQPDTSAEQFF
J gene: TRBJ2-5; V gene: TRBV2; CDR3 protein: CGTDSPGRGKTQYF
J gene: TRBJ1-6; V gene: TRBV7-9; CDR3 protein: CASSLVHYRGLAYNSPLHF
J gene: TRBJ2-3; V gene: TRBV5-1; CDR3 protein: CASTAESFSTDTQYF
J gene: TRBJ2-2; V gene: TRBV19; CDR3 protein: CASTIAGELFF
J gene: TRBJ2-1; V gene: TRBV5-1; CDR3 protein: CASSLEYRGYNEQFF
J gene: TRBJ1-2; V gene: TRBV9; CDR3 protein: CASSRSGPRIVGYTF
J gene: TRBJ1-3; V gene: TRBV29-1; CDR3 protein: CSIGPTGGGPGNTIYF
J gene: TRBJ1-1; V gene: TRBV12-3/TRBV12-4; CDR3 protein: CASNRQGVMNTEAFF
J gene: TRBJ2-2; V gene: TRBV25-1; CDR3 protein: CASSHPGDRDTGELFF
J gene: TRBJ1-3; V gene: TRBV7-9; CDR3 protein: CASSLLQIRGNTIYF
J gene: TRBJ2-1; V gene: TRBV12-3/TRBV12-4; CDR3 protein: CATQTSGRNEQFF
J gene: TRBJ2-7; V gene: TRBV6-5; CDR3 protein: CASSYKTSGAITYEQYF
J gene: TRBJ2-5; V gene: TRBV5-1; CDR3 protein: CASSLADQTGSDQYF
J gene: TRBJ2-1; V gene: TRBV20-1; CDR3 protein: CSARPLDYHEQFF
J gene: TRBJ2-7; V gene: TRBV4-1; CDR3 protein: CASSQFGGSYEQYF